These 10 T cell receptor beta chains were sequenced from one sample in a study of cytomegalovirus exposure and HLA in healthy donors. Generated by immunoSEQ multiplex PCR, the TCRdb table keeps only in-frame clones and is missing some. This table holds 130,000 to 150,000 clones, around 90% found once. Sample: PBMCs. The source is a woman aged 18-35 years in good health and CMV-seropositive.

This chain links TRBV7-2 with TRBJ2-7, with 8 nucleotides matching TRBD2. CDR1 SGHTA and CDR2 FQGNSA come from the germline V gene. V lost 4 bases and J lost 5; bases outside the gene matches: 7. The CDR3 runs to 14 residues. The CDR3 bases are TGTGCCAGCAGCTCGTCACTAGCGGAGCACGAGCAGTACTTC. Translating it yields CASSSSLAEHEQYF.

The chain couples TRBV11-2 to TRBJ2-6; 12 positions agree with TRBD2. V trimming: 5 bases; J trimming: 2 bases; junction bases outside the gene matches: 7. The CDR3 runs to 18 residues. The germline V gene has CDR1 SGHAT and CDR2 FQNNGV. CDR3 amino acids: CASSDRLAGEAGANVLTF. As DNA, the CDR3 is TGTGCCAGCAGCGACAGACTAGCGGGAGAAGCTGGGGCCAACGTCCTGACTTTC.

The V call is TRBV6-6, the J call TRBJ2-1; D is perhaps TRBD1 (5 bases). CDR1 MNHNY and CDR2 SVGAGI come from the germline V gene (reference sequence). CDR3 length equals 11 residues. Trimming pared 6 bases from V and 7 bases from J, leaving 7 bases between. CDR3 coding DNA: TGTGCCAGCAGCAGGGTGAATGAGCAGTTCTTC. This gives the protein CASSRVNEQFF.

This chain's CDR3 is CASSSPALSYEQYF. Here the CDR3 DNA reads TGTGCCAGCAGTTCCCCCGCCCTGAGCTACGAGCAGTACTTC. The chain recombines TRBV6-5 with TRBJ2-7; no firm D call. The germline V and J ends were trimmed by 4 bases and 3 bases, with 13 bases remaining between them. The CDR3 extends over 14 amino acids. CDR1 is MNHEY and CDR2 is SVGAGI in the germline V gene.

The V call is TRBV19, the J call TRBJ2-3, with D unresolved. Germline assignment: CDR1 LNHDA and CDR2 SQIVND (reference sequence). With 3 bases removed from V and 0 bases from J, the gap between germline ends came to 7 bases. This CDR3 contains 14 residues. DNA of the CDR3: TGTGCCAGTAGTATCCAGACTAGCACAGATACGCAGTATTTT. Its translation: CASSIQTSTDTQYF.

The V call is TRBV19, the J call TRBJ1-1; no definite D call. The CDR3 sequence is 13 residues long. V was clipped by 1 base and J by 1 base, with 4 bases between them. Looked up from germline, CDR1 is LNHDA and CDR2 is SQIVND (reference sequence). This CDR3 is CASSIGQNTEAFF. CDR3 sequence (DNA): TGTGCCAGTAGTATAGGACAGAACACTGAAGCTTTCTTT.

The rearrangement uses TRBV28 and TRBJ2-2; TRBD1 is a possible D gene (6 bases). Germline-derived CDR1 and CDR2 are MDHEN and SYDVKM. The CDR3 is 14 amino acids. Trimming shortened V by 5 bases and J by 1 base, and 8 bases separated the two germline ends. The CDR3 is CASSPRGNTGELFF. The CDR3 DNA sequence: TGTGCCAGCAGTCCCAGGGGGAACACCGGGGAGCTGTTTTTT.

The chain links TRBV6-1 to TRBJ2-2, with D possibly matching TRBD2 (6 bases). V lost 1 base, J lost 5 bases, and 11 bases lay in between. The CDR3 totals 15 residues. The germline CDR1 and CDR2 sequences are MNHNS and SASEGT. The CDR3 is CASSEVRGGTGELFF. DNA of the CDR3: TGTGCCAGCAGTGAAGTGCGGGGTGGGACCGGGGAGCTGTTTTTT.

The chain joins TRBV30 to TRBJ2-1, with 11 nucleotides matching TRBD2. CDR1 GTSNPN and CDR2 SVGIG come from the germline V gene (reference sequence). The CDR3 loop spans 16 amino acids. V was pared by 0 bases and J by 10 bases, with 11 bases of the junction left unmatched. CDR3: CAWSVRVLAGAREQFF. The CDR3, as DNA: TGTGCCTGGAGTGTACGGGTACTAGCGGGAGCTCGGGAGCAGTTCTTC. Full variable domain (outside the CDR3, taken from reference TRBV30 and TRBJ2-1): SQTIHQWPATLVQPVGSPLSLECTVEGTSNPNLYWYRQAAGRGLQLLFYSVGIGQISSEVPQNLSASRPQDRQFILSSKKLLLSDSGFYLCAWSVRVLAGAREQFFGPGTRLTVL.

The chain uses TRBV30 and TRBJ1-2; 9 bases align to TRBD1. The CDR3 sequence is 14 residues long. V shed 2 bases, J shed 7 bases, and the junction held 8 bases outside the gene matches. The germline CDR1 and CDR2 sequences are GTSNPN and SVGIG (reference sequence). This CDR3 is CAWSPTGGAFGYTF. Here the CDR3 DNA reads TGTGCCTGGAGTCCTACAGGGGGCGCGTTTGGCTACACCTTC. Full variable domain (rest looked up from reference TRBV30 and TRBJ1-2): SQTIHQWPATLVQPVGSPLSLECTVEGTSNPNLYWYRQAAGRGLQLLFYSVGIGQISSEVPQNLSASRPQDRQFILSSKKLLLSDSGFYLCAWSPTGGAFGYTFGSGTRLTVV.